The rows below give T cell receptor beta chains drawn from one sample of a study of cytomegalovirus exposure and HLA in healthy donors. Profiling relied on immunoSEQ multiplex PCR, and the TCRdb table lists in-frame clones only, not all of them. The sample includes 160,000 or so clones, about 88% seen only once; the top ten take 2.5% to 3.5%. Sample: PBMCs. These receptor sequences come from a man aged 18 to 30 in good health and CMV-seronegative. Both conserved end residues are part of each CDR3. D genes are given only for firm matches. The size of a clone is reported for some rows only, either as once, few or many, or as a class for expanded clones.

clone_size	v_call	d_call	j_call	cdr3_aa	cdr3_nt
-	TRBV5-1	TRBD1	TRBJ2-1	CASSLWDRIENEQFF	TGCGCCAGCAGCTTATGGGACAGGATCGAGAATGAGCAGTTCTTC
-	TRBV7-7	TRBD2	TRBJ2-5	CASSLAQGGRETQYF	TGTGCTAGCAGCTTAGCCCAGGGCGGGAGGGAGACCCAGTACTTC
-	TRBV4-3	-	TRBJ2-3	CASSQDGTSTDTQYF	TGCGCCAGCAGCCAAGATGGGACTAGCACAGATACGCAGTATTTT
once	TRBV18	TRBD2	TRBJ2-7	CASSQSAGTSGSEQYF	TGTGCCAGCTCACAGTCGGCCGGGACTAGCGGATCCGAGCAGTACTTC
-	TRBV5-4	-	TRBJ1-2	CASSGPGIYGYTF	TGTGCCAGCAGCGGCCCGGGTATTTATGGCTACACCTTC
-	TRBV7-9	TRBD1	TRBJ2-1	CASSLAKYRGSSYNEQFF	TGTGCCAGCAGCTTAGCCAAGTACAGGGGAAGCTCCTACAATGAGCAGTTCTTC
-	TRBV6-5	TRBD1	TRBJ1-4	CASSYSGTGDEKLFF	TGTGCCAGCAGTTACTCCGGGACAGGGGACGAAAAACTGTTTTTT
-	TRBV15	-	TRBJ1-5	CATRNSRGLNQPQHF	TGTGCCACCAGGAACTCTCGGGGGTTGAATCAGCCCCAGCATTTT
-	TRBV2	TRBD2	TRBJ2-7	CASRTQFSSGGVYEQYF	TGTGCCAGCAGGACACAATTTTCTAGCGGGGGAGTGTACGAGCAGTACTTC
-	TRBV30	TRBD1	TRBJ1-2	CARRKGARGYTF	TGTGCCAGAAGGAAGGGGGCGCGGGGCTACACCTTC
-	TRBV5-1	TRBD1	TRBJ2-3	CASSGRTGAPDTQYF	TGCGCCAGCAGCGGGAGGACAGGGGCCCCCGATACGCAGTATTTT
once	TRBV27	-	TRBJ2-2	CASSFTGSNTGELFF	TGTGCCAGCAGTTTTACAGGGTCGAACACCGGGGAGCTGTTTTTT
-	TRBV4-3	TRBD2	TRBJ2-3	CASSQASGGPSTQYF	TGCGCCAGCAGCCAAGCTAGCGGGGGACCCTCTACGCAGTATTTT
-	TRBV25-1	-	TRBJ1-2	CASSEMRQVGGYTF	TGTGCCAGCAGTGAGATGAGACAGGTTGGAGGCTACACCTTC
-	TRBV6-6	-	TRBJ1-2	CASSYSAGKDYGYTF	TGTGCCAGCAGTTACTCGGCAGGGAAGGACTATGGCTACACCTTC
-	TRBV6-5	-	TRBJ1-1	CASSFSANTEAFF	TGTGCCAGCAGTTTCTCAGCGAACACTGAAGCTTTCTTT
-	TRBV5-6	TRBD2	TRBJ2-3	CASSRTSGSTDTQYF	TGTGCCAGCAGCCGGACTAGCGGGAGCACAGATACGCAGTATTTT
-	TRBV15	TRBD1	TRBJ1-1	CATSGDRADTEAFF	TGTGCCACCAGCGGGGACAGGGCTGACACTGAAGCTTTCTTT
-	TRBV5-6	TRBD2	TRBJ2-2	CASRPTSGGTGELFF	TGTGCCAGCAGGCCCACTAGCGGTGGCACCGGGGAGCTGTTTTTT
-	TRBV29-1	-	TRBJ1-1	CSVAPLTGRGGEAFF	TGCAGCGTTGCGCCCCTTACAGGGAGGGGAGGTGAAGCTTTCTTT
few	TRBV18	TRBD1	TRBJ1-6	CASSPTPGQYNSPLHF	TGTGCCAGCTCACCTACTCCGGGACAGTATAATTCACCCCTCCACTTT
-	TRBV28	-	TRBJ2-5	CASSFLLRETQYF	TGTGCCAGCAGTTTTTTGCTGAGGGAGACCCAGTACTTC
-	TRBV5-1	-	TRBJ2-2	CASSYTVNTGELFF	TGCGCCAGCAGTTACACCGTCAACACCGGGGAGCTGTTTTTT
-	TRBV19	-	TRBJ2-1	CASSVRQVTEQFF	TGTGCCAGTAGTGTCCGCCAGGTGACTGAGCAGTTCTTC
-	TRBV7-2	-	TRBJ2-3	CASSSRLSTDTQYF	TGTGCCAGCAGCTCCAGGCTTAGCACAGATACGCAGTATTTT
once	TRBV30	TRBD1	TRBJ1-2	CAWTVTGAVDGGGYTF	TGTGCCTGGACCGTTACAGGGGCCGTCGATGGGGGTGGCTACACCTTC
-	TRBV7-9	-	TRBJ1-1	CASSPAPTVTEAFF	TGTGCCAGCAGCCCTGCCCCGACAGTCACTGAAGCTTTCTTT
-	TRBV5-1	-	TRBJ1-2	CASSLDQREVYGYTF	TGCGCCAGCAGCTTGGATCAGAGGGAGGTCTATGGCTACACCTTC
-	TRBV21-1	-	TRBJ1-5	CASGLGGGGLNQPQHF	TGTGCCAGCGGCCTTGGGGGGGGCGGACTCAATCAGCCCCAGCATTTT